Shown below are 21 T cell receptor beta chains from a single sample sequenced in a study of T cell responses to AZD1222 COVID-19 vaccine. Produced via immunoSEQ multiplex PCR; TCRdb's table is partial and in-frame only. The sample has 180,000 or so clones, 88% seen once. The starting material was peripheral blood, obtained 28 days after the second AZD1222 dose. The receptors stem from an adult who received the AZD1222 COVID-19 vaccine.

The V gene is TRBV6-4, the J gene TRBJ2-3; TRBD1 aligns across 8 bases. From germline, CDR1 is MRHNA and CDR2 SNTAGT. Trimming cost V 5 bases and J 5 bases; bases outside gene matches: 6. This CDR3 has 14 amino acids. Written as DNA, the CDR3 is TGTGCCAGCAGTCCCACCGACAGGGGAGATACGCAGTATTTT. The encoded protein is CASSPTDRGDTQYF.

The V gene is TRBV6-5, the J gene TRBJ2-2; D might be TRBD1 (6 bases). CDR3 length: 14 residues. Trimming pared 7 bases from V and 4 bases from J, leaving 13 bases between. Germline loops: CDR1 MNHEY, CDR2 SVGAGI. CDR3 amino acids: CASMQGSFTGELFF. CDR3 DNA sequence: TGTGCCAGCATGCAGGGGTCCTTCACCGGGGAGCTGTTTTTT.

This chain's CDR3 is CASRMGSDIQYF. Here the CDR3 DNA reads TGTGCCAGCAGAATGGGATCCGACATTCAGTACTTC. The chain has TRBV2 and TRBJ2-4, with D uncertain. V was clipped by 6 bases and J by 8 bases, with 11 bases between them. Per the germline V gene, CDR1 is SNHLY and CDR2 is FYNNEI. This CDR3 is built from 12 residues.

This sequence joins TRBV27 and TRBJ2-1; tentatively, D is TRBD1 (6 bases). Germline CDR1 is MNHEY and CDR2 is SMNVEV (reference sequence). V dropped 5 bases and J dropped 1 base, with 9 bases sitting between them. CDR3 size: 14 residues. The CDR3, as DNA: TGTGCCAGCAGTCGACAGGAATCCTACAATGAGCAGTTCTTC. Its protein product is CASSRQESYNEQFF.

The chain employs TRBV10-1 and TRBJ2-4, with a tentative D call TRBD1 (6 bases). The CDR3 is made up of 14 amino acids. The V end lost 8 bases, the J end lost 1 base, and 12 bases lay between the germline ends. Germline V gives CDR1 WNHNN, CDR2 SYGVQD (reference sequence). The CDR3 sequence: CASLDQGAKNIQYF. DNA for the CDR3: TGCGCCAGCTTGGACCAGGGGGCCAAAAACATTCAGTACTTC.

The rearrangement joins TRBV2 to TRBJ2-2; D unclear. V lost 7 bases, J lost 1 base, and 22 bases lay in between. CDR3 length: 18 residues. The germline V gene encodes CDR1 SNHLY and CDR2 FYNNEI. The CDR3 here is CASTASLGGILNTGELFF. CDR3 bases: TGTGCCAGCACCGCGTCTCTGGGTGGGATCTTGAACACCGGGGAGCTGTTTTTT.

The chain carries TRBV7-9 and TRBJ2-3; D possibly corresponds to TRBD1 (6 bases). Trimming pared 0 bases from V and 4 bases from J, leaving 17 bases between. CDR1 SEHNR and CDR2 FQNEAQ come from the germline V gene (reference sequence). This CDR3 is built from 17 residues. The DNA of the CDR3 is TGTGCCAGCAGCTTAGCGCGCGGCAGGGGATCTGCAGATACGCAGTATTTT. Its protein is CASSLARGRGSADTQYF. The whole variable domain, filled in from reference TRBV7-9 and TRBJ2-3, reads DTGVSQNPRHKITKRGQNVTFRCDPISEHNRLYWYRQTLGQGPEFLTYFQNEAQLEKSRLLSDRFSAERPKGSFSTLEIQRTEQGDSAMYLCASSLARGRGSADTQYFGPGTRLTVL.

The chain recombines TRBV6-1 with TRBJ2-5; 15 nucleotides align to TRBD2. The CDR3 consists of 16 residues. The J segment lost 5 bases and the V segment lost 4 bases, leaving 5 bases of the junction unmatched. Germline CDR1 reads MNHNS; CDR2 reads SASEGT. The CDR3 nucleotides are TGTGCCAGCAGTGGTGGACTAGCGGGAGGGTTTGAGACCCAGTACTTC. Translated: CASSGGLAGGFETQYF.

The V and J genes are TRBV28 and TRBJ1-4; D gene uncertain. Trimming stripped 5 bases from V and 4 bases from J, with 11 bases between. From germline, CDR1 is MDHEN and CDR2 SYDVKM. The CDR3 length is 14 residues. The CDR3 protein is CASSIQASNEKLFF. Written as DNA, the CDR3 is TGTGCCAGCAGTATCCAGGCGAGTAATGAAAAACTGTTTTTT.

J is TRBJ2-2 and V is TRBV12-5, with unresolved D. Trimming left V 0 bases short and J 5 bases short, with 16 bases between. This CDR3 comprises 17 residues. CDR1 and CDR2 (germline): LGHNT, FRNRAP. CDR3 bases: TGTGCTAGTGGTTTGGTATTGGCAGACAATTGGACCGGGGAGCTGTTTTTT. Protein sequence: CASGLVLADNWTGELFF.

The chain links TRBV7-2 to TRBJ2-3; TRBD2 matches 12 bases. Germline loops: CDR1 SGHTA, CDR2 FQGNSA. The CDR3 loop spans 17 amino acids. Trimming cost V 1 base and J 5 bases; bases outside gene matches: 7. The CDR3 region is CASSLVRTSGMEDTQYF. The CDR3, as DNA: TGTGCCAGCAGCTTAGTAAGGACTAGCGGGATGGAAGATACGCAGTATTTT.

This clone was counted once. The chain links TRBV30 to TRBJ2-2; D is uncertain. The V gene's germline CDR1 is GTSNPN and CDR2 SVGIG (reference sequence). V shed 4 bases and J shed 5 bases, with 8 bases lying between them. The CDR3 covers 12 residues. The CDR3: CAWIPRTGELFF. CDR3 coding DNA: TGTGCCTGGATTCCCAGGACCGGGGAGCTGTTTTTT. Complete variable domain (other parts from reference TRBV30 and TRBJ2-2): SQTIHQWPATLVQPVGSPLSLECTVEGTSNPNLYWYRQAAGRGLQLLFYSVGIGQISSEVPQNLSASRPQDRQFILSSKKLLLSDSGFYLCAWIPRTGELFFGEGSRLTVL.

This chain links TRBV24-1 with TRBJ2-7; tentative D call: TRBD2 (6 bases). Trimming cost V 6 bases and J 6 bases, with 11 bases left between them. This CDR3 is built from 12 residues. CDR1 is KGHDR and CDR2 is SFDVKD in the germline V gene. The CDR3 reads CATSRQGGEQYF. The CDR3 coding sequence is TGTGCCACCAGTCGGCAGGGAGGCGAGCAGTACTTC.

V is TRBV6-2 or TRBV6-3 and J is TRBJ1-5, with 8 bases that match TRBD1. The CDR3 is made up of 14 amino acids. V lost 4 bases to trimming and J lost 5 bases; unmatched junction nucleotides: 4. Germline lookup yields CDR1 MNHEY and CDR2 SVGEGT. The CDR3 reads CASSLDRVDQPQHF. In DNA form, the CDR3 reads TGTGCCAGCAGTTTGGACAGGGTCGATCAGCCCCAGCATTTT.

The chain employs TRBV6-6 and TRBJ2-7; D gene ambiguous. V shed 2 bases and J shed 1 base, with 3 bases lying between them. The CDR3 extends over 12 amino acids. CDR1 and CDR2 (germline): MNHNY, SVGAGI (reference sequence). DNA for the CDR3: TGTGCCAGCAGTTACCGATCCTACGAGCAGTACTTC. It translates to CASSYRSYEQYF.

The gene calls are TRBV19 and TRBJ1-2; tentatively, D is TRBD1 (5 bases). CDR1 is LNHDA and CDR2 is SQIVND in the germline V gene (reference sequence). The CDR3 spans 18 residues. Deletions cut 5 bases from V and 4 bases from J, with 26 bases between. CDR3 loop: CASSFRPGPRQGFYGYTF. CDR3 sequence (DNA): TGTGCCAGTAGTTTCAGACCGGGACCGCGGCAGGGCTTCTATGGCTACACCTTC.

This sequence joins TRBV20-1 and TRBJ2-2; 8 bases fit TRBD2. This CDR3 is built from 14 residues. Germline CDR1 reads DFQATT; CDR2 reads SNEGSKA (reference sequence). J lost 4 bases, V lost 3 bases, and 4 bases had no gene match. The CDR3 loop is CSASRGLATGELFF. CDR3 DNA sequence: TGCAGTGCTAGTCGCGGACTAGCCACCGGGGAGCTGTTTTTT.

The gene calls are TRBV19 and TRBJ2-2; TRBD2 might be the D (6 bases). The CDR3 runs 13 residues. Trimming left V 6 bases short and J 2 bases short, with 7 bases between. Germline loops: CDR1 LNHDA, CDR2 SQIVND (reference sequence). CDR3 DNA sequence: TGTGCCAGTAGGGAGGGAAACACCGGGGAGCTGTTTTTT. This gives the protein CASREGNTGELFF.

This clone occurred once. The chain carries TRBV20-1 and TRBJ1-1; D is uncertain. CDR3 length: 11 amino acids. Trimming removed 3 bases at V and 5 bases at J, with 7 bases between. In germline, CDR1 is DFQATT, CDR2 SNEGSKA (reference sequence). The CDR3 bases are TGCAGTGCTAGGGCGATGACTGAAGCTTTCTTT. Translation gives CSARAMTEAFF.

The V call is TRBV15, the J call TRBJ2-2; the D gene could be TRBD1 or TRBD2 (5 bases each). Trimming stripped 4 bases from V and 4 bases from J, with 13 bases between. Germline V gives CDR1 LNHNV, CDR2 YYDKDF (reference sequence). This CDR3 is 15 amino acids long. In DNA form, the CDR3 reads TGTGCCACCAGCACTGGGGGTGATGTCACCGGGGAGCTGTTTTTT. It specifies CATSTGGDVTGELFF.

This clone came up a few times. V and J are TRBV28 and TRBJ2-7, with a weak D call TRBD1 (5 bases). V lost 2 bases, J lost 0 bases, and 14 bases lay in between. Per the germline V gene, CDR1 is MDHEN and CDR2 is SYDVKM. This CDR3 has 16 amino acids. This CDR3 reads CASSLGAGQISYEQYF. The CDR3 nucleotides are TGTGCCAGCAGTTTAGGGGCCGGCCAAATCTCCTACGAGCAGTACTTC.